Below, 29 T cell receptor beta chains from the same sample are listed, as sequenced in a study of T cells after yellow fever vaccination. In TCRdb, the 5' RACE reads were re-called with MiXCR into one record per CDR3 protein. Here the sample spans 150,000 to 200,000 distinct CDR3 sequences, 7% to 10% being singletons. The source was CD8+ T cells sorted from PBMCs, collected 45 days after the yellow fever booster vaccination. These receptors were obtained from a man between 18 and 29 years old who received the YFV17D yellow fever vaccine.

This clonotype was seen a few times. The chain couples TRBV5-6 to TRBJ2-2; 9 bases match TRBD1. There are 16 residues in the CDR3. Trimming took 0 bases from V and 4 from J; bases not matched to a gene: 4. Germline V gene sequence: CDR1 SGHDT, CDR2 YYEEEE. The CDR3 is CASSLEQGAVTGELFF. The CDR3 DNA reads as TGTGCCAGCAGCTTGGAACAGGGGGCGGTCACCGGGGAGCTGTTTTTT.

This clonotype came up a few times. The gene calls are TRBV10-3 and TRBJ2-1; D is possibly TRBD1 or TRBD2 (6 bases each). Per the germline V gene, CDR1 is ENHRY and CDR2 is SYGVKD. Trimming took 3 bases from V and 10 from J, leaving 22 bases between them. There are 16 residues in the CDR3. The CDR3 DNA sequence: TGTGCCATCAGTGACCTACAACAGGGCGGGGTAGGAGAGCAGTTCTTC. This sequence encodes CAISDLQQGGVGEQFF.

The rearrangement uses TRBV4-1 and TRBJ1-1; D remains unclear. This CDR3 spans 13 amino acids. Germline V gives CDR1 MGHRA, CDR2 YSYEKL. The V end was cut by 3 bases, the J end by 0 bases, with 5 bases between. CDR3 sequence: CASSQRVNTEAFF. CDR3 nucleotides: TGCGCCAGCAGCCAGAGGGTGAACACTGAAGCTTTCTTT.

V is TRBV20-1 and J is TRBJ1-2, with 8 bases that match TRBD1. CDR3 length equals 16 residues. J was trimmed by 5 bases and V by 0 bases; bases with no gene match: 11. CDR1 DFQATT and CDR2 SNEGSKA come from the germline V gene (reference sequence). CDR3 amino acids: CSARDLDREVFYGYTF. CDR3 bases: TGCAGTGCTAGAGATCTGGACAGGGAGGTCTTTTATGGCTACACCTTC.

This sequence joins TRBV2 and TRBJ1-1; no clear D gene. CDR3 size: 12 residues. Trimming cost V 3 bases and J 6 bases, with 8 bases left between them. CDR1 is SNHLY and CDR2 is FYNNEI in the germline V gene. The CDR3 sequence: CASSDDGPEAFF. The CDR3 nucleotides are TGTGCCAGCAGTGATGACGGGCCTGAAGCTTTCTTT.

Only a few counts were recorded for this clonotype. The V call is TRBV12-3 or TRBV12-4, the J call TRBJ2-7; D may be TRBD2 (6 bases). Trimming took off 6 bases at V and 6 bases at J, with 12 bases between the two ends. The CDR3 sequence is 12 residues long. The CDR3 reads CASSPGSSEQYF. The CDR3 DNA sequence: TGTGCCAGCAGCCCCGGGAGCAGCGAGCAGTACTTC.

In its sample, this clonotype was seen a few times. The chain couples TRBV7-9 to TRBJ2-7; D call uncertain. Germline V gene lookup returns CDR1 SEHNR and CDR2 FQNEAQ (reference sequence). The length of the CDR3 is 14 residues. With 2 bases removed from V and 0 bases from J, the gap between germline ends came to 8 bases. The chain's CDR3 is CASSLPGSSYEQYV. The CDR3 coding sequence is TGTGCCAGCAGCTTACCCGGCAGCTCCTACGAGCAGTACGTC.

This clonotype was counted once. V is TRBV6-5 and J is TRBJ2-5; possibly TRBD1 for D (5 bases). The CDR3 runs to 16 residues. V dropped 5 bases and J dropped 5 bases, with 21 bases sitting between them. Germline CDR1 reads MNHEY; CDR2 reads SVGAGI. CDR3 residues: CASSDSPAGLTETQYF. The CDR3 nucleotides are TGTGCCAGCAGTGACAGCCCGGCAGGATTGACGGAGACCCAGTACTTC.

This clonotype was observed at least ten times. The genes are TRBV14 and TRBJ2-7, with D perhaps TRBD1 or TRBD2 (6 bases each). V was cut by 3 bases and J by 0 bases, with 18 bases left in between. This CDR3 comprises 17 residues. Germline assignment: CDR1 SGHDN and CDR2 FVKESK. In DNA form, the CDR3 reads TGTGCCAGCAGCCACCGGAGGGAGGACAGCGGCTCCTACGAGCAGTACGTC. It encodes CASSHRREDSGSYEQYV.

This clonotype came up a few times. The chain employs TRBV7-2 and TRBJ2-4, with D possibly being TRBD1 (6 bases). The CDR3 length is 15 residues. Germline loops: CDR1 SGHTA, CDR2 FQGNSA. V dropped 2 bases and J dropped 7 bases, with 15 bases sitting between them. CDR3 loop: CASSLFGDTGNIQYF. The CDR3 nucleotides read TGTGCCAGCAGCTTATTCGGGGACACCGGGAACATTCAGTACTTC. The full variable domain, its missing parts supplied by reference TRBV7-2 and TRBJ2-4, is GAGVSQSPSNKVTEKGKDVELRCDPISGHTALYWYRQSLGQGLEFLIYFQGNSAPDKSGLPSDRFSAERTGGSVSTLTIQRTQQEDSAVYLCASSLFGDTGNIQYFGAGTRLSVL.

This clonotype was found a few times. This chain links TRBV28 with TRBJ2-5, with D uncertain. Per germline, CDR1 MDHEN and CDR2 SYDVKM. The CDR3 has 14 residues. Trimming stripped 5 bases from V and 2 bases from J, with 12 bases between. The CDR3 region is CASSPIELQETQYF. The DNA of the CDR3 is TGTGCCAGCAGTCCCATCGAGCTACAAGAGACCCAGTACTTC.

This clonotype was found a few times. The V call is TRBV29-1, the J call TRBJ2-3; D is unresolved. There are 16 residues in the CDR3. Trimming cost V 3 bases and J 0 bases, with 16 bases left between them. Germline values: CDR1 SQVTM, CDR2 ANQGSEA. The CDR3 sequence: CSVDLGIRSSTDTQYF. CDR3 coding DNA: TGCAGCGTTGACCTCGGTATCCGTTCTAGCACAGATACGCAGTATTTT.

This clonotype was observed a few times. The V gene is TRBV9, the J gene TRBJ1-3; D is unclear. Germline assignment: CDR1 SGDLS and CDR2 YYNGEE. The length of the CDR3 is 19 residues. V shed 4 bases and J shed 2 bases, with 25 bases lying between them. CDR3 amino acids: CASSSGPGPKPDPGNTIYF. For the CDR3, the DNA is TGTGCCAGCAGCTCCGGACCCGGGCCCAAGCCCGACCCTGGAAACACCATATATTTT.

This clonotype was seen at least ten times. This chain links TRBV4-3 with TRBJ1-6; TRBD1 aligns across 7 bases. V shed 0 bases, J shed 8 bases, and the junction held 10 bases outside the gene matches. The CDR3 totals 17 residues. Germline V CDR1 and CDR2: LGHNA, YSLEER. CDR3 region: CASSQEEGYTGDSPLHF. The CDR3 DNA reads as TGCGCCAGCAGCCAAGAAGAAGGATATACAGGGGATTCACCCCTCCACTTT.

This clonotype was seen many times. The rearrangement joins TRBV5-1 to TRBJ2-1; D is unclear. The germline gives CDR1 SGHRS, CDR2 YFSETQ. This CDR3 is 11 amino acids long. Trimming removed 9 bases from V and 12 bases from J, with 16 bases in between. The CDR3 spells CANTTPGLQFF. The CDR3 DNA reads TGCGCCAACACCACCCCCGGTTTGCAGTTCTTC.

This chain connects TRBV27 to TRBJ1-2; the D is unclear. Trimming pared 6 bases from V and 11 bases from J, leaving 22 bases between. There are 14 residues in the CDR3. Per the germline V gene, CDR1 is MNHEY and CDR2 is SMNVEV (reference sequence). CDR3 residues: CASRLLLGSANYTF. For the CDR3, the DNA is TGTGCCAGCAGACTTTTGTTAGGCTCGGCTAATTACACCTTC.

The chain recombines TRBV14 with TRBJ2-7; TRBD1 matches 11 bases. After removal of 5 bases from V and 2 bases from J, the junction contained 5 bases not matched to a gene. This CDR3 region has 15 residues. The germline gives CDR1 SGHDN, CDR2 FVKESK. The DNA of the CDR3 is TGTGCCAGCAGCGACCGGGACAGGGGGACCTACGAGCAGTACTTC. It is translated as CASSDRDRGTYEQYF.

This chain connects TRBV7-9 to TRBJ1-6; 7 positions agree with TRBD1. The V and J ends lost 4 bases and 7 bases, in that order; junction bases with no gene match: 7. Germline-derived CDR1 and CDR2 are SEHNR and FQNEAQ (reference sequence). This CDR3 is built from 15 residues. Here the CDR3 reads CASSSSGQSNSPLHF. The CDR3 nucleotides read TGTGCCAGCAGCTCCTCGGGACAGTCGAATTCACCCCTCCACTTT.

The gene calls are TRBV29-1 and TRBJ2-5, with 8 positions matching TRBD2. Germline CDR1 and CDR2: SQVTM and ANQGSEA. After removal of 4 bases from V and 6 bases from J, the junction contained 7 bases not matched to a gene. CDR3 length equals 13 residues. In DNA, the CDR3 is TGCAGCGTTGTCCAAAGCGGGGGTAAGACCCAGTACTTC. Its translation is CSVVQSGGKTQYF.

Comment on this clonotype: A much larger clone lies a single base off, so this may be a read error. The chain uses TRBV6-1 and TRBJ1-2; D remains unclear. The CDR3 has 12 amino acids. The germline V gene encodes CDR1 MNHNS and CDR2 SASEGT. CDR3: CASSDGEYGHTF. The CDR3 DNA is TGTGCCAGCAGTGACGGGGAGTATGGCCACACCTTC.

About this clonotype: One end of the junction fails to match germline, which may point to a read error. The chain links TRBV20-1 to TRBJ2-1; D is undetermined. The CDR3 extends over 14 amino acids. Germline-derived CDR1 and CDR2 are DFQATT and SNEGSKA (reference sequence). The chain's CDR3 is CSARAFGSYNEQFF. The CDR3 nucleotides are TGCAGCGCTAGGGCTTTCGGCTCCTACAATGAGCAGTTCTTC.

This clonotype was recorded many times. This chain uses TRBV4-2 with TRBJ1-2; D not resolved. V was shortened by 0 bases and J by 1 base, with 15 bases between the two germline ends. The CDR3 has 17 amino acids. Germline values: CDR1 LGHNA, CDR2 YNFKEQ. The CDR3 loop is CASSQELSRVVNYGYTF. In DNA, the CDR3 is TGTGCCAGCAGCCAAGAACTCTCGAGGGTGGTTAACTATGGCTACACCTTC.

The chain's CDR3 is CASRQTGGTEAFF. The CDR3 bases are TGTGCCAGCAGACAGACAGGGGGTACTGAAGCTTTCTTT. V usage is TRBV5-4 and J usage is TRBJ1-1, with TRBD1 matching over 9 bases. The CDR3 loop spans 13 amino acids. In germline, CDR1 is SGHNT, CDR2 YYREEE (reference sequence). The V segment lost 5 bases and the J segment 5 bases; nucleotides outside the gene matches: 4.

The table lists this clonotype with a few counts. The chain employs TRBV6-6 and TRBJ2-7; maybe TRBD2 (6 bases). The length of the CDR3 is 13 residues. V shed 6 bases and J shed 5 bases, with 14 bases lying between them. Per germline, CDR1 MNHNY and CDR2 SVGAGI (reference sequence). DNA for the CDR3: TGTGCCAGCAGCGCTGGAGGGGTCGACGAGCAGTACTTC. It encodes CASSAGGVDEQYF.

The chain carries TRBV4-2 and TRBJ1-2, with a weak D call TRBD1 (5 bases). V shed 5 bases and J shed 5 bases, with 12 bases lying between them. The CDR3 has 13 residues. The germline gives CDR1 LGHNA, CDR2 YNFKEQ. The CDR3 protein is CASSKGTAYGYTF. The CDR3 DNA reads as TGTGCCAGCAGCAAAGGGACGGCGTATGGCTACACCTTC.

This clonotype was observed a handful of times. The chain joins TRBV7-2 to TRBJ2-2; maybe TRBD1 (6 bases). Germline lookup yields CDR1 SGHTA and CDR2 FQGNSA. The germline V and J ends were trimmed by 5 bases and 6 bases, with 19 bases remaining between them. The CDR3 has 16 amino acids. The CDR3: CASSPLGAILAGELFF. In DNA form, the CDR3 reads TGTGCCAGCAGCCCACTGGGGGCCATACTAGCCGGGGAGCTGTTTTTT.

This clonotype was found a few times. This rearrangement joins TRBV4-3 to TRBJ1-1; D is possibly TRBD1 (5 bases). Trimming removed 8 bases from V and 1 base from J, with 20 bases in between. The CDR3 is 16 residues long. Germline CDR1 LGHNA, CDR2 YSLEER. The CDR3 DNA reads TGCGCCAGCGCGAAAGGGGCCCCCTCTGAGAACACTGAAGCTTTCTTT. Translated, it gives CASAKGAPSENTEAFF.

The chain combines TRBV5-4 with TRBJ2-7, with D hard to call. Germline CDR1 and CDR2: SGHNT and YYREEE (reference sequence). The CDR3 extends over 14 amino acids. V gave up 2 bases and J gave up 0 bases, with 9 bases separating them. The CDR3 DNA follows: TGTGCCAGCAGCTTTAGGCCGGACTCCTACGAGCAGTACGTC. Protein sequence: CASSFRPDSYEQYV.

This clonotype was recorded a few times. J is TRBJ2-1 and V is TRBV29-1, with 7 positions matching TRBD2. The CDR3 has 14 amino acids. Trimming at V came to 5 bases and at J to 3 bases, leaving 7 bases not matched to a gene. Germline V gene lookup returns CDR1 SQVTM and CDR2 ANQGSEA. DNA for the CDR3: TGCAGCGTTCGTGGGGGGGGTGTCTACAATGAGCAGTTCTTC. Its protein is CSVRGGGVYNEQFF.